This is a list of T cell receptor beta chains from one sample in a study of shared clonotypes between healthy human individuals. Assay used: immunoSEQ multiplex PCR; TCRdb lists only in-frame clones, some missing. This sample has 2.3 million or so clones; 90% to 95% occur once, and the top ten carry 0.39%. The sample comprised naive CD4+ T cells from PBMCs. These receptors originate from a man younger than 35 in good health. Some clones in this sample may be carry-over from other donors' samples. Both conserved end residues are part of each CDR3. D genes are given only for firm matches. Expanded clones are given a class, and other clones once, few, many or no size at all.

j_call | v_call | d_call | clone_size | cdr3_aa | cdr3_nt
TRBJ2-5 | TRBV14 | . | . | CASSQEHGVQETQYF | TGTGCCAGCAGCCAAGAGCACGGGGTGCAAGAGACCCAGTACTTC
TRBJ1-1 | TRBV19 | TRBD1 | . | CASSIGAGKGAQFMNTEAFF | TGTGCCAGTAGTATTGGGGCCGGGAAGGGGGCCCAATTTATGAACACTGAAGCTTTCTTT
TRBJ2-7 | TRBV10-2 | TRBD2 | . | CASSPRTSGWGQYF | TGCGCCAGCAGCCCCCGGACTAGCGGGTGGGGACAGTACTTC
TRBJ2-7 | TRBV30 | . | once | CAWTLGPYPFEQYF | TGTGCCTGGACCCTGGGACCCTACCCCTTCGAGCAGTACTTC
TRBJ2-1 | TRBV27 | TRBD2 | . | CASRTSSGRPSYNEQFF | TGTGCCAGCAGGACATCTAGCGGTAGACCCTCCTACAATGAGCAGTTCTTC
TRBJ1-3 | TRBV28 | TRBD1 | once | CASSLGGTGGNTIYF | TGTGCCAGCAGTTTAGGGGGGACAGGAGGAAACACCATATATTTT
TRBJ1-1 | TRBV28 | . | . | CASGQELPNTEAFF | TGTGCCAGCGGCCAAGAGCTGCCGAACACTGAAGCTTTCTTT
TRBJ2-3 | TRBV6-5 | . | . | CASRSRASTDTQYF | TGTGCCAGCAGGAGTCGAGCTAGCACAGATACGCAGTATTTT
TRBJ2-1 | TRBV5-1 | TRBD2 | . | CASSPRDRGTSGRFNEQFF | TGCGCCAGCAGCCCCCGGGACAGGGGGACTAGCGGGAGGTTCAATGAGCAGTTCTTC
TRBJ2-1 | TRBV4-3 | . | . | CASSQDRAGAGYNEQFF | TGCGCCAGCAGCCAAGATCGGGCCGGTGCAGGCTACAATGAGCAGTTCTTC
TRBJ1-2 | TRBV28 | TRBD1 | . | CASSLSQPGQGQGYTF | TGTGCCAGCAGTTTATCCCAACCGGGACAGGGGCAGGGCTACACCTTC
TRBJ1-4 | TRBV7-9 | . | . | CASSVGVRDNEKLFF | TGTGCCAGCAGCGTAGGAGTCAGGGATAATGAAAAACTGTTTTTT
TRBJ2-7 | TRBV5-1 | . | . | CASSLDLGYEQYF | TGCGCCAGCAGCTTGGACCTTGGTTACGAGCAGTACTTC
TRBJ2-4 | TRBV29-1 | TRBD1 | . | CSVQQGAKNIQYF | TGCAGCGTCCAACAGGGGGCCAAAAACATTCAGTACTTC
TRBJ2-7 | TRBV4-3 | TRBD2 | . | CASSQDRELAGRTYEQYF | TGCGCCAGCAGCCAAGATCGAGAACTAGCGGGACGAACCTACGAGCAGTACTTC
TRBJ2-1 | TRBV14 | TRBD2 | . | CASSQVGWSAGPFNEQFF | TGTGCCAGCAGCCAAGTAGGCTGGTCAGCGGGACCATTCAATGAGCAGTTCTTC
TRBJ2-7 | TRBV11-2 | TRBD1 | . | CASSLVGTGYYEQYF | TGTGCCAGCAGCTTAGTGGGGACAGGGTACTACGAGCAGTACTTC
TRBJ1-1 | TRBV7-6 | . | . | CASSSTGVTEAFF | TGTGCCAGCAGTTCCACGGGGGTCACTGAAGCTTTCTTT